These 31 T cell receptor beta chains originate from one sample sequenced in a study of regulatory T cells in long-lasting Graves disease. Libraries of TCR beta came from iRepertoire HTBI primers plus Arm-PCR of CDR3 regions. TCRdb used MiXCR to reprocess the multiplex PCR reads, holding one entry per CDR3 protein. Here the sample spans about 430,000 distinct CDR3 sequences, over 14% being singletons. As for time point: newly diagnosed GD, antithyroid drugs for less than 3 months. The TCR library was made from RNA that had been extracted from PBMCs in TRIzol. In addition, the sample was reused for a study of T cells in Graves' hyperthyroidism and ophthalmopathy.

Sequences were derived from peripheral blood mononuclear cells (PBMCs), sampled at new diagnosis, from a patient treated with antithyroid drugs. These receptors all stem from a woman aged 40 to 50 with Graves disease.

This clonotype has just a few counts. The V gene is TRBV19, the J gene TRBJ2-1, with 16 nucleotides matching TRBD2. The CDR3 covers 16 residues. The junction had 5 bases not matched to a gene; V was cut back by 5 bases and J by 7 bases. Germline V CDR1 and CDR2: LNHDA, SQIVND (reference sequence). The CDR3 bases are TGTGCCAGTAGTGAGGGACTAGCGGGAGGGCCTAATGAGCAGTTCTTC. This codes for CASSEGLAGGPNEQFF.

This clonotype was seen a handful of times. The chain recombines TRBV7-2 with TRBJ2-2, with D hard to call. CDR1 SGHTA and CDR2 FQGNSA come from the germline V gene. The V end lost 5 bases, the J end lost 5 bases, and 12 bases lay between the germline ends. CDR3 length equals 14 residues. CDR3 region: CASSPRSGTGELFF. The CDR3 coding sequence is TGTGCCAGCAGCCCAAGGTCTGGAACCGGGGAGCTGTTTTTT.

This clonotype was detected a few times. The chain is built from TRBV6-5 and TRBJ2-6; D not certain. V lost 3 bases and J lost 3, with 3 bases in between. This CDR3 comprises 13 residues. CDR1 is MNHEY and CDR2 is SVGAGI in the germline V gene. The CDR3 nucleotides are TGTGCCAGCAGTTATTTTGGGGCCAACGTCCTGACTTTC. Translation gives CASSYFGANVLTF.

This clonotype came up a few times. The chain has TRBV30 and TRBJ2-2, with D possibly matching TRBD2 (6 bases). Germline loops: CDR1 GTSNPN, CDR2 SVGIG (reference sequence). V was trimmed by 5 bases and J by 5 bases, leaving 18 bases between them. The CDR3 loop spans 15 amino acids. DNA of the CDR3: TGTGCCTGGGAAACGGGACTCGGATCTACCGGGGAGCTGTTTTTT. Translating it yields CAWETGLGSTGELFF.

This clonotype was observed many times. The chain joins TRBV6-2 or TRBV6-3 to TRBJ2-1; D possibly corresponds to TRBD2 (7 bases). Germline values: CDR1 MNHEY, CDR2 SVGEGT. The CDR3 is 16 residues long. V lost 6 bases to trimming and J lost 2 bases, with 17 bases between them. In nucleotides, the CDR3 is TGTGCCAGCAGCCGGGACATGGGGGGGCCCTACAATGAGCAGTTCTTC. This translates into CASSRDMGGPYNEQFF.

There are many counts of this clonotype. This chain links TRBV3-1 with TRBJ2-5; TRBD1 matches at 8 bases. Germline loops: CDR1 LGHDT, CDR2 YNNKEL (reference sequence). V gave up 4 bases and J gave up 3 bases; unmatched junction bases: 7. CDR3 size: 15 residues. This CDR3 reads CASSLSDRAKETQYF. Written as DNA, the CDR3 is TGTGCCAGCAGCCTCTCGGACAGGGCGAAAGAGACCCAGTACTTC.

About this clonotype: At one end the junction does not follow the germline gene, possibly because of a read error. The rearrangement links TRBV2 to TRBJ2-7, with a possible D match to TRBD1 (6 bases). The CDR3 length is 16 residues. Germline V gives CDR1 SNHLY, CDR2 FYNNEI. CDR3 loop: CVSSGRFWEPTGEQYF. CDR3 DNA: TGTGTCAGCAGTGGCAGGTTCTGGGAGCCCACAGGGGAGCAGTACTTC.

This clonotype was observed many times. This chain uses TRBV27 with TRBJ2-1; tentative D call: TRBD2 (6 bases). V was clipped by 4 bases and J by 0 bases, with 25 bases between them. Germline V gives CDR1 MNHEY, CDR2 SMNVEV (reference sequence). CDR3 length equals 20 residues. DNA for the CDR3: TGTGCCAGCAGTTCAGGGTACAGACAGACTAGTTCAAGCTCCTACAATGAGCAGTTCTTC. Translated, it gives CASSSGYRQTSSSSYNEQFF.

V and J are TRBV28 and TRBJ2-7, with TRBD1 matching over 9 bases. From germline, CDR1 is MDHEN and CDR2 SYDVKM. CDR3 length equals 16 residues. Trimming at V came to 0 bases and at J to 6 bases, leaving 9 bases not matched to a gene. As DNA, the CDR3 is TGTGCCAGCAGTTTATGGACCGGGACAGGGAGTTTCGAGCAGTACTTC. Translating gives CASSLWTGTGSFEQYF. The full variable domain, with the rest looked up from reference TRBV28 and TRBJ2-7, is DVKVTQSSRYLVKRTGEKVFLECVQDMDHENMFWYRQDPGLGLRLIYFSYDVKMKEKGDIPEGYSVSREKKERFSLILESASTNQTSMYLCASSLWTGTGSFEQYFGPGTRLTVT.

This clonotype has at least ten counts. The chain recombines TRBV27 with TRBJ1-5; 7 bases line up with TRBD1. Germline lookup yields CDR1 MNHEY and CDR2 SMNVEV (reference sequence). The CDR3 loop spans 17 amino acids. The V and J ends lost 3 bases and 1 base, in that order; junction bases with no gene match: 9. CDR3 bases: TGTGCCAGCAGTTTCTGGTCAGGGGGAATGAGCAATCAGCCCCAGCATTTT. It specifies CASSFWSGGMSNQPQHF.

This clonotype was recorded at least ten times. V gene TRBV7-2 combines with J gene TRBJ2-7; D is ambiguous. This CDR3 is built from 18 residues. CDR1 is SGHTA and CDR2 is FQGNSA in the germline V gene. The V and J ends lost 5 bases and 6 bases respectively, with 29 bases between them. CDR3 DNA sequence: TGTGCCAGCAGCCCGACTGGCAGGCCTCTGGCTAGGCGCGCCGAGCAGTACTTC. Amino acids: CASSPTGRPLARRAEQYF.

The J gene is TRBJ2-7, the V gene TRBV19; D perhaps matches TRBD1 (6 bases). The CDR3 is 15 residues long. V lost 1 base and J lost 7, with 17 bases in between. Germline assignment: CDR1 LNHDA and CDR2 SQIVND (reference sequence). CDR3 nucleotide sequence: TGTGCCAGTAGTATAGGCGGCCCAGGGGCCGGGGAGCAGTACTTC. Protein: CASSIGGPGAGEQYF.

CDR3 loop: CASSPADNTEAFF. CDR3 nucleotides: TGTGCCAGCAGCCCGGCAGACAACACTGAAGCTTTCTTT. This sequence joins TRBV5-8 and TRBJ1-1; D gene uncertain. This CDR3 region has 13 residues. The V and J ends lost 4 bases and 2 bases respectively, with 9 bases between them. Germline CDR1 reads SGHTS; CDR2 reads YDEGEE. The whole variable domain, remainder taken from reference TRBV5-8 and TRBJ1-1, is EAGVTQSPTHLIKTRGQQATLRCSPISGHTSVYWYQQALGLGLQFLLWYDEGEERNRGNFPPRFSGRQFPNYSSELNVNALELEDSALYLCASSPADNTEAFFGQGTRLTVV.

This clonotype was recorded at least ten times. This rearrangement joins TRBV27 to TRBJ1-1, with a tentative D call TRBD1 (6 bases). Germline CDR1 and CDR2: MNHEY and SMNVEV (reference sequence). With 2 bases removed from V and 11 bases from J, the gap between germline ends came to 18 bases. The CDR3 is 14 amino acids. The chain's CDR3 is CASSLEWGAGTAFF. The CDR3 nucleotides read TGTGCCAGCAGTTTAGAATGGGGGGCGGGGACCGCTTTCTTT.

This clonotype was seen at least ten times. The CDR3 reads CASRENQAGVTYEQYF. The CDR3 DNA reads TGTGCCAGCAGAGAGAACCAAGCGGGAGTCACCTACGAGCAGTACTTC. The chain joins TRBV6-2 or TRBV6-3 to TRBJ2-7, with 8 positions matching TRBD2. Germline trimming cut 6 bases from V and 2 bases from J; bases unmatched to any gene: 12. The CDR3 runs 16 residues. Per germline, CDR1 MNHEY and CDR2 SVGEGT.

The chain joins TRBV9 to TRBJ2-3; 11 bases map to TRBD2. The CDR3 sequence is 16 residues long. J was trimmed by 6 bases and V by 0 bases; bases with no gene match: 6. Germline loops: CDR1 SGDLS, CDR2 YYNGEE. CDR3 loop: CASSVVTSGSYDTQYF. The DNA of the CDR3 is TGTGCCAGCAGCGTAGTTACTAGCGGGAGCTATGATACGCAGTATTTT.

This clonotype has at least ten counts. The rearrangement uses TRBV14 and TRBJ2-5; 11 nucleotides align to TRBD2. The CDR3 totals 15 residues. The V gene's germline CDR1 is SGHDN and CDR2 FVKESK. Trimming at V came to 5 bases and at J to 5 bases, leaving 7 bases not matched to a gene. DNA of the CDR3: TGTGCCAGCAGCTTTACACTAGCGGGAGAGGAGACCCAGTACTTC. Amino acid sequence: CASSFTLAGEETQYF.

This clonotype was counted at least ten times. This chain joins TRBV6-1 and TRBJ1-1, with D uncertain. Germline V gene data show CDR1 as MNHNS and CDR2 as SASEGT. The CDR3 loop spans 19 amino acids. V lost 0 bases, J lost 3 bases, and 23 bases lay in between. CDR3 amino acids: CASSEALGPTSGYDTEAFF. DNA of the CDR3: TGTGCCAGCAGTGAAGCCCTTGGGCCCACATCCGGATACGACACTGAAGCTTTCTTT.

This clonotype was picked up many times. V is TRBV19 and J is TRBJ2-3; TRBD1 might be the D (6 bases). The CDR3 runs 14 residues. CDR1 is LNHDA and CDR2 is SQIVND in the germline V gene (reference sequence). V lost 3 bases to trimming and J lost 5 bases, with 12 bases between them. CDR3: CASSIQGLEDTQYF. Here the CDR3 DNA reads TGTGCCAGTAGTATCCAGGGGCTTGAAGATACGCAGTATTTT.

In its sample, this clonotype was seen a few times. The chain's CDR3 is CATGVAGANVLTF. The CDR3 nucleotides are TGTGCCACCGGGGTGGCCGGGGCCAACGTCCTGACTTTC. V and J are TRBV6-2 or TRBV6-3 and TRBJ2-6; a weak D match, TRBD2 (5 bases). The CDR3 consists of 13 residues. The V and J ends lost 10 bases and 4 bases respectively, with 11 bases between them. Germline CDR1 and CDR2: MNHEY and SVGEGT.

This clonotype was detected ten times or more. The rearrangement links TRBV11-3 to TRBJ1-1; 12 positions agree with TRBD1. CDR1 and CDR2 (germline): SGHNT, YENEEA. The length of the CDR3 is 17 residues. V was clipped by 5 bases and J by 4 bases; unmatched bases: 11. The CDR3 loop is CASSLTGTGGVSTEAFF. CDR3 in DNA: TGTGCCAGCAGCCTAACCGGGACAGGGGGCGTGAGCACTGAAGCTTTCTTT.

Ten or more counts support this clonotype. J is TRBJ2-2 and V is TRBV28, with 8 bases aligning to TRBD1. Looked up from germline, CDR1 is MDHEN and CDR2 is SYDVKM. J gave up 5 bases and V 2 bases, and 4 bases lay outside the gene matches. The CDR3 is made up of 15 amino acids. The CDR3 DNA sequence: TGTGCCAGCAGTTTAGCGGACAGGGATACCGGGGAGCTGTTTTTT. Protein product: CASSLADRDTGELFF.

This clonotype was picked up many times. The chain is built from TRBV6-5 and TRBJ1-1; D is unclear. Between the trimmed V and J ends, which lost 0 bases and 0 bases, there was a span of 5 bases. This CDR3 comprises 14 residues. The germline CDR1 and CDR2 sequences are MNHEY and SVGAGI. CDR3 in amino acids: CASSYSSMNTEAFF. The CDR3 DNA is TGTGCCAGCAGTTACTCGTCAATGAACACTGAAGCTTTCTTT.

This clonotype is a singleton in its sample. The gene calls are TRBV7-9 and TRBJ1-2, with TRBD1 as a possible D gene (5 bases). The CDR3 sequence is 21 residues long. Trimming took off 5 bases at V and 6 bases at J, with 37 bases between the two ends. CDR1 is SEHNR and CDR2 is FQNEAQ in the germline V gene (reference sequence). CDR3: CASSQVLYNWVDISGFDGYTF. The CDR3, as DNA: TGTGCCAGCAGCCAGGTCCTTTATAACTGGGTCGATATATCAGGGTTTGATGGCTACACCTTC.

CDR3 sequence reads: CAWSVMGQGQGYTF. Written as DNA, the CDR3 is TGTGCCTGGAGTGTGATGGGACAGGGGCAAGGCTACACCTTC. V and J are TRBV30 and TRBJ1-2; 10 bases are shared with TRBD1. The CDR3 length is 14 residues. The germline CDR1 and CDR2 sequences are GTSNPN and SVGIG (reference sequence). J gave up 8 bases and V 0 bases, and 6 bases lay outside the gene matches. Full variable domain (remainder filled in from reference TRBV30 and TRBJ1-2): SQTIHQWPATLVQPVGSPLSLECTVEGTSNPNLYWYRQAAGRGLQLLFYSVGIGQISSEVPQNLSASRPQDRQFILSSKKLLLSDSGFYLCAWSVMGQGQGYTFGSGTRLTVV.

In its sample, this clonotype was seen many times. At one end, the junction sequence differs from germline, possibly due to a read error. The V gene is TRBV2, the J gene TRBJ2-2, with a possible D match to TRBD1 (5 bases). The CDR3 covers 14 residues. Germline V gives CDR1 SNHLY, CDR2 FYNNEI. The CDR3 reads CASREDRNTGELFF. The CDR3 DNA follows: TGTGCCAGCAGAGAAGACAGGAACACCGGGGAGCTGTTTTTT.

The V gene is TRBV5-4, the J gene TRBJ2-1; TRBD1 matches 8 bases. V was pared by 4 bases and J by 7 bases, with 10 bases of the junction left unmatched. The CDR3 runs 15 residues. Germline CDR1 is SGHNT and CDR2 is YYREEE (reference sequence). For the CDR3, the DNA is TGTGCCAGCAGCCCCTACAGACAGGGGAAGAATGAGCAGTTCTTC. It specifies CASSPYRQGKNEQFF.

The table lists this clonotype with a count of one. CDR3 amino acids: CASSSLGQGETQYF. Here the CDR3 DNA reads TGTGCCAGCAGTTCATTGGGACAGGGGGAGACCCAGTACTTC. V is TRBV27 and J is TRBJ2-5; 10 bases fit TRBD1. The V gene's germline CDR1 is MNHEY and CDR2 SMNVEV (reference sequence). This CDR3 contains 14 residues. Trimming removed 4 bases from V and 5 bases from J; junction bases left unmatched: 4.

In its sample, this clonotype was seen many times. CDR3 in DNA: TGTGCTAGTGGTTTGGGGGCAGGGGGCAACAGCAATCAGCCCCAGCATTTT. Its protein is CASGLGAGGNSNQPQHF. The J gene is TRBJ1-5, the V gene TRBV12-5, with TRBD1 identical over 8 bases. The germline gives CDR1 LGHNT, CDR2 FRNRAP. Germline trimming cut 1 base from V and 1 base from J; bases unmatched to any gene: 6. The CDR3 is made up of 17 amino acids.

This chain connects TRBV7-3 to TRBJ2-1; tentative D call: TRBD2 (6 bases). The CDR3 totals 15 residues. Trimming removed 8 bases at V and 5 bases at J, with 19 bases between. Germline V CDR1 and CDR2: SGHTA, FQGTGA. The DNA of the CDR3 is TGTGCCAGCTGGGGACTGTACCCCCAGGACAATGAGCAGTTCTTC. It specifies CASWGLYPQDNEQFF.

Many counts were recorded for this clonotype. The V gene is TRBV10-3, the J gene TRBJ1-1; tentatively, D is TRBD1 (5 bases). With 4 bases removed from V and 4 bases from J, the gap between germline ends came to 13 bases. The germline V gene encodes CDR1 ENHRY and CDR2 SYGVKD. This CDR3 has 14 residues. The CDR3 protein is CAISVEGQGTEAFF. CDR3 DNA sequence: TGTGCCATCAGTGTAGAGGGGCAGGGCACTGAAGCTTTCTTT.